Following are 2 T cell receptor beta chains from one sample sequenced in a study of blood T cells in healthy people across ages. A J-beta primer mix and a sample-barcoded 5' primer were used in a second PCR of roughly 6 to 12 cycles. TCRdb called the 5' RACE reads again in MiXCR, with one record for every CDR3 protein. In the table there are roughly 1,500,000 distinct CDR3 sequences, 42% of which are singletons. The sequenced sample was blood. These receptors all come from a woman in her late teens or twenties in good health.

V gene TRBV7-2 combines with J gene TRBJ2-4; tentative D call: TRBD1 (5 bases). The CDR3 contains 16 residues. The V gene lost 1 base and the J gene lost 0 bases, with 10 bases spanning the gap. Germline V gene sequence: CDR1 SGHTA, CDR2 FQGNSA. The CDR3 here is CASSLGGSVAKNIQYF. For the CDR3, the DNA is TGTGCCAGCAGCTTAGGGGGCTCAGTAGCCAAAAACATTCAGTACTTC.

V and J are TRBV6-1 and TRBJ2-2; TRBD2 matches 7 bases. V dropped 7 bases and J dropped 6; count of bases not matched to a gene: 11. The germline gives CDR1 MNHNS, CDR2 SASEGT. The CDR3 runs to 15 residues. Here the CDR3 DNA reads TGTGCCAGCACCTTCTTCTCAGGGAGGGCCGGGGAGCTGTTTTTT. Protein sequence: CASTFFSGRAGELFF.